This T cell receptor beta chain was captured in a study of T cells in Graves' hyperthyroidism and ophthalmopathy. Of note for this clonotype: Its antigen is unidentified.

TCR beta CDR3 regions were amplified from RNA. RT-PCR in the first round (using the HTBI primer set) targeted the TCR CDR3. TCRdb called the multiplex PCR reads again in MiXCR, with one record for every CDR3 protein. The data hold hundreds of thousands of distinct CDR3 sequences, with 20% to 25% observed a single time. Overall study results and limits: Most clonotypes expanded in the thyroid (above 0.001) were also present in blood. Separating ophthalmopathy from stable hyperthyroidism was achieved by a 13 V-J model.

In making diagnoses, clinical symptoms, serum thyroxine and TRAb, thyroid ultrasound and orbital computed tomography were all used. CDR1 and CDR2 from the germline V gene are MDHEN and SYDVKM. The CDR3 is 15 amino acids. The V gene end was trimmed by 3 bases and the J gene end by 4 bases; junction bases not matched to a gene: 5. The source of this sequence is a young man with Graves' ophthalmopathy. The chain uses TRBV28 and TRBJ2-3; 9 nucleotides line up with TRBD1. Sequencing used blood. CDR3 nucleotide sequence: TGTGCCAGCAGTTTCGGGACAGGGACCGCAGATACGCAGTATTTT. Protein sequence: CASSFGTGTADTQYF.